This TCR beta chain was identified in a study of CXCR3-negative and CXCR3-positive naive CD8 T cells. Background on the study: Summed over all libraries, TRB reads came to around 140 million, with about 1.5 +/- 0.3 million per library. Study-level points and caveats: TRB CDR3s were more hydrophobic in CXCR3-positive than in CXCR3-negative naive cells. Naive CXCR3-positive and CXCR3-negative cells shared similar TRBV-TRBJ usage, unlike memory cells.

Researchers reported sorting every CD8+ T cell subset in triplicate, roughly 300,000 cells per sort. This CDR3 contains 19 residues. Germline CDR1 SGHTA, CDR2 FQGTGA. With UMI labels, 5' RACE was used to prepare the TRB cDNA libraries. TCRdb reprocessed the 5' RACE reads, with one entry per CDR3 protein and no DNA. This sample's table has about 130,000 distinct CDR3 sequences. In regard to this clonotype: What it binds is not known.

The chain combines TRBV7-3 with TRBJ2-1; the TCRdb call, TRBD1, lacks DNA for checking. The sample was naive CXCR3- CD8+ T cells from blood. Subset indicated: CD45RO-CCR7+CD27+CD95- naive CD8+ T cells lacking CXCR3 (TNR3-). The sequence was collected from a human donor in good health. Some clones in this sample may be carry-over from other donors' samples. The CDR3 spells CASSLRHRNPAGEYNEQFF.